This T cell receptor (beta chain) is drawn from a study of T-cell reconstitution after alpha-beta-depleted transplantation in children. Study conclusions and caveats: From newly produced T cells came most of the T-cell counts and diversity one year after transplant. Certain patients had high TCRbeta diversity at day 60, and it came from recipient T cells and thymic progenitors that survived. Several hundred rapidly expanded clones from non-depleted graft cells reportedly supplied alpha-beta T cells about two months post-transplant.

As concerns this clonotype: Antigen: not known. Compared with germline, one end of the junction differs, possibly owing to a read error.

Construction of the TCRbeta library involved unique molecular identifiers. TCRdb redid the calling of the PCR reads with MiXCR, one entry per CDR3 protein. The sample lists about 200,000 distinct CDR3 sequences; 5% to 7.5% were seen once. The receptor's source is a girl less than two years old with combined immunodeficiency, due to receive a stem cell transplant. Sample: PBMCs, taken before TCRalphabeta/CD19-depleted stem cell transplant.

CDR3 DNA sequence: TGTGCCAGCAGTTTTGACCGGGACAGGGCTACCTACGAGCAGCACTTC. Protein: CASSFDRDRATYEQHF. This sequence joins TRBV27 and TRBJ2-7; 9 bases agree with TRBD1. The CDR3 runs 16 residues. Germline CDR1 MNHEY, CDR2 SMNVEV (reference sequence).